Listed below are T cell receptor beta chains from one sample, sequenced in a study of CD8+ T cells in alopecia areata. Sequencing used immunoSEQ multiplex PCR; TCRdb keeps in-frame clones, though not all of them. This sample has around 200,000 clones, with about 60% found just once. The sequencing used CD8+ T cells sorted from blood, collected at week 24, from a patient treated with tofacitinib. Receptors originate from a human donor with alopecia areata. CDR3s include the opening cysteine and the closing phenylalanine or tryptophan. A D gene is named only where the DNA matches it firmly. Clone size is not always given. Where it is, it says once, few, many or a class for expanded clones.

j_gene	v_gene	d_gene	abundance	CDR3aa	CDR3nt
TRBJ2-5	TRBV7-9	TRBD1	few	CASTGLGTGQETQYF	TGTGCCAGCACCGGGTTGGGGACAGGGCAAGAGACCCAGTACTTC
TRBJ2-5	TRBV27	NA	NA	CASRHTSQETQYF	TGTGCCAGCAGACATACTAGCCAGGAGACCCAGTACTTC
TRBJ2-3	TRBV6-5	NA	NA	CASSYSDTQYF	TGTGCCAGCAGTTATTCAGATACGCAGTATTTT
TRBJ2-7	TRBV5-1	NA	NA	CASSKTGSYEQYF	TGCGCCAGCAGCAAAACAGGTTCCTACGAGCAGTACTTC
TRBJ1-6	TRBV7-9	NA	many	CASSLHSTDGVGSPLHF	TGTGCCAGCAGCCTTCACTCGACGGATGGAGTAGGTTCACCCCTCCACTTT
TRBJ1-1	TRBV13	NA	NA	CASSTQPKNTEAFF	TGTGCCAGCAGCACGCAGCCCAAGAACACTGAAGCTTTCTTT
TRBJ2-7	TRBV5-1	NA	few	CASSSSGPSYEQYF	TGCGCCAGCAGCTCCTCCGGACCCTCCTACGAGCAGTACTTC
TRBJ1-4	TRBV19	NA	NA	CASKGTTNEKLFF	TGTGCCAGTAAGGGAACAACTAATGAAAAACTGTTTTTT
TRBJ2-5	TRBV19	NA	NA	CASSKGGRGETQYF	TGTGCCAGTAGTAAAGGGGGAAGAGGAGAGACCCAGTACTTC
TRBJ2-1	TRBV7-9	NA	NA	CASSLGQEQFF	TGTGCCAGCAGCTTAGGTCAGGAGCAGTTCTTC
TRBJ1-2	TRBV7-6	NA	NA	CASSLTGEGGYTF	TGTGCCAGCAGCTTAACGGGGGAAGGTGGCTACACCTTC
TRBJ1-5	TRBV7-6	TRBD1	few	CASSPGTGLNQPQHF	TGTGCCAGCAGCCCAGGGACAGGCCTGAACCAGCCCCAGCATTTT
TRBJ2-5	TRBV4-1	NA	NA	CASSQPGAWEETQYF	TGCGCCAGCAGCCAACCGGGGGCGTGGGAAGAGACCCAGTACTTC
TRBJ2-1	TRBV10-2	NA	NA	CASSESRFYHEQFF	TGCGCCAGCAGTGAGTCCCGCTTTTACCATGAGCAGTTCTTC
TRBJ2-7	TRBV27	NA	few	CASRGGVEQYF	TGTGCCAGCAGGGGCGGGGTCGAGCAGTACTTC
TRBJ1-5	TRBV5-6	TRBD1	few	CASSLGTGNSNQPQHF	TGTGCCAGCAGCCTGGGGACAGGCAATAGCAATCAGCCCCAGCATTTT
TRBJ2-2	TRBV6-5	TRBD1	NA	CASIGTGGSGELFF	TGTGCCAGCATCGGGACAGGGGGATCCGGGGAGCTGTTTTTT
TRBJ1-5	TRBV4-1	NA	NA	CASKPSWGSNQPQHF	TGCGCCAGCAAGCCAAGCTGGGGTAGCAATCAGCCCCAGCATTTT
TRBJ2-7	TRBV19	NA	NA	CASSIGDSTYEQYF	TGTGCCAGTAGTATTGGGGATAGCACCTACGAGCAGTACTTC
TRBJ2-5	TRBV4-2	NA	NA	CASSHLSAELRQETQYF	TGTGCCAGCAGCCACCTCTCAGCCGAGTTGCGGCAAGAGACCCAGTACTTC
TRBJ1-5	TRBV6-1	NA	NA	CASSEAWQDQPQHF	TGTGCCAGCAGTGAAGCCTGGCAGGATCAGCCCCAGCATTTT
TRBJ2-7	TRBV2	TRBD1	NA	CASRGTDTYEQYF	TGTGCCAGCAGAGGGACAGACACCTACGAGCAGTACTTC
TRBJ2-7	TRBV5-1	NA	NA	CASSGAVYEQYF	TGCGCCAGCAGCGGGGCGGTCTACGAGCAGTACTTC
TRBJ2-1	TRBV7-8	NA	few	CASSLGRKDEQFF	TGTGCCAGCAGCTTAGGGCGCAAGGATGAGCAGTTCTTC
TRBJ2-5	TRBV19	NA	NA	CASSIYDQETQYF	TGTGCCAGTAGTATCTACGATCAAGAGACCCAGTACTTC
TRBJ2-7	TRBV5-1	NA	NA	CASSFGGFYEQYF	TGCGCCAGCAGCTTTGGAGGCTTCTACGAGCAGTACTTC
TRBJ2-3	TRBV6-5	TRBD2	NA	CASSYDSGGAGDTQYF	TGTGCCAGCAGTTACGATAGCGGGGGGGCCGGGGATACGCAGTATTTT
TRBJ2-3	TRBV29-1	NA	NA	CSVEDEGVSTDTQYF	TGCAGCGTTGAAGATGAGGGGGTCAGCACAGATACGCAGTATTTT
TRBJ2-7	TRBV13	NA	few	CASTGIGFQQYF	TGTGCCAGCACCGGTATAGGATTCCAGCAGTACTTC
TRBJ2-5	TRBV7-9	NA	many	CASSLLSEQETQYF	TGTGCCAGCAGCTTATTATCAGAACAAGAGACCCAGTACTTC
TRBJ2-7	TRBV15	TRBD2	NA	CATSRSRGGPYEQYF	TGTGCCACCAGCAGATCCCGGGGGGGGCCCTACGAGCAGTACTTC
TRBJ1-2	TRBV30	NA	once	CAWGKTEYGYTF	TGTGCCTGGGGTAAGACAGAGTATGGCTACACCTTC
TRBJ2-3	TRBV2	NA	NA	CASSGRVKYF	TGTGCCAGCTCGGGCCGCGTCAAGTATTTT
TRBJ2-7	TRBV7-9	NA	NA	CASSSEWNEQYF	TGTGCCAGCAGCTCGGAATGGAACGAGCAGTACTTC
TRBJ1-1	TRBV29-1	TRBD1	NA	CSVDHHTGGEGAFF	TGCAGCGTTGACCACCATACAGGGGGCGAGGGAGCTTTCTTT
TRBJ1-5	TRBV2	NA	NA	CASSDTPGSKSSPQHF	TGTGCCAGCAGTGATACGCCAGGGAGTAAGAGCTCACCCCAGCATTTT
TRBJ2-7	TRBV7-7	TRBD1	medium-sized	CASSPRVGGGEQYF	TGTGCCAGCAGCCCTAGGGTAGGGGGCGGCGAGCAGTACTTC
TRBJ2-3	TRBV21-1	NA	NA	CASSKEVRDPYTDTQYF	TGTGCCAGCAGCAAAGAGGTCCGGGACCCATACACAGATACGCAGTATTTT
TRBJ2-3	TRBV7-9	TRBD2	NA	CASSYSSGGADTQYF	TGTGCCAGCAGTTATTCGAGCGGGGGGGCAGATACGCAGTATTTT
TRBJ2-1	TRBV9	TRBD2	NA	CASSVGGRGGYNEQFF	TGTGCCAGCAGCGTAGGCGGGCGGGGGGGCTACAATGAGCAGTTCTTC
TRBJ1-5	TRBV15	NA	NA	CATSREEFQPQHF	TGTGCCACCAGCAGAGAGGAATTTCAGCCCCAGCATTTT
TRBJ2-1	TRBV7-9	NA	NA	CASSLQYNEQFF	TGTGCCAGCAGCTTACAATACAATGAGCAGTTCTTC
TRBJ1-1	TRBV7-9	NA	NA	CAALRGGLNTEAFF	TGTGCCGCCCTTAGGGGGGGTTTGAACACTGAAGCTTTCTTT
TRBJ1-2	TRBV4-1	NA	NA	CASSQGRGLNYGYTF	TGCGCCAGCAGCCAGGGCAGGGGACTGAACTATGGCTACACCTTC
TRBJ2-5	TRBV2	NA	NA	CASTQGGQETQYF	TGTGCCAGCACCCAGGGAGGACAAGAGACCCAGTACTTC